This TCR beta chain was found in a study of beta chain features in type 1 diabetes. Study-wide context: All samples yielded around 99 million examined sorted cells.

This clone was seen only a few times. As yet, its antigen is unknown. Study outcomes and limitations: Within patients, naive, central memory and Treg TCRB repertoires seemed more similar than within healthy donors. It was possible that PCR favored shorter templates, equally so in patients and controls.

Reverse transcribing all isolated RNA meant expressed TCRB transcripts were sequenced. Libraries were prepared by immunoSEQ multiplex PCR; TCRdb keeps only in-frame clonotypes and omits some of them. Of some 500,000 clones listed, about an eighth are singletons. The sequence was collected from a woman aged 18 to 35 in good health. Sequencing was done on a sample of naive CD4+ T cells from blood.

For the CDR3, the DNA is TGTGCCAGCAGTGCCTTTTTAGCGGGCAGACAAGAGACCCAGTACTTC. It is translated as CASSAFLAGRQETQYF. The chain links TRBV6-6 to TRBJ2-5, with TRBD2 matching over 7 bases. The CDR3 is made up of 16 amino acids. Unmatched junction bases numbered 11, after V lost 5 bases and J lost 2 bases. The germline CDR1 and CDR2 sequences are MNHNY and SVGAGI (reference sequence).